This entry lists 14 T cell receptor beta chains sequenced from one sample in a study of prognosis after radiotherapy for stage I lung cancer. From genomic DNA, TCR beta CDR3 was amplified by two-round multiplex PCR. TRBV and TRBJ genes each had their own specific primers in first-round PCR. TCRdb used MiXCR to reprocess the multiplex PCR reads, holding one entry per CDR3 protein. This sample has about 15,000 distinct CDR3 sequences, with roughly a third found just once. The input for sequencing was PBMCs, taken before or after stereotactic body radiation therapy (not recorded which). The receptors come from a donor at least 50 years old with non-small cell lung cancer.

This clonotype was seen ten or more times. The CDR3 protein is CASSLVVGGTDTQYF. For the CDR3, the DNA is TGTGCCAGCAGCTTAGTGGTGGGGGGCACAGATACGCAGTATTTT. The chain employs TRBV7-9 and TRBJ2-3; D is perhaps TRBD1 or TRBD2 (5 bases each). Germline V lookup: CDR1 SEHNR, CDR2 FQNEAQ (reference sequence). Trimming left V 1 base short and J 1 base short, with 9 bases between. This CDR3 has 15 amino acids.

By sample fraction, this clonotype is medium-sized. V and J are TRBV6-5 and TRBJ2-7; D might be TRBD2 (5 bases). V dropped 2 bases and J dropped 0 bases, with 5 bases sitting between them. This CDR3 contains 13 residues. Per germline, CDR1 MNHEY and CDR2 SVGAGI. In nucleotides, the CDR3 is TGTGCCAGCAGTTACGACTACTCCTACGAGCAGTACTTC. This sequence encodes CASSYDYSYEQYF.

This clonotype was seen a few times. This sequence is one base from a far larger clone and is likely a read error. The rearrangement links TRBV6-2 or TRBV6-3 to TRBJ2-2; 7 nucleotides line up with TRBD1. Germline CDR1 and CDR2: MNHEY and SVGEGT. The CDR3 spans 18 residues. The junction had 8 bases not matched to a gene; V was cut back by 0 bases and J by 1 base. The CDR3: CASSYSESTGLNTGELFF. In nucleotides, the CDR3 is TGTGCCAGCAGTTACTCTGAGTCGACAGGGCTGAACACCGGGGAGCTGTTTTTT.

This clonotype was observed at least ten times. The gene calls are TRBV6-1 and TRBJ1-2; 7 positions agree with TRBD1. The CDR3 length is 17 residues. CDR1 MNHNS and CDR2 SASEGT come from the germline V gene. V shed 7 bases, J shed 0 bases, and the junction held 14 bases outside the gene matches. DNA of the CDR3: TGTGCCAGCACCCAGTTCCAAGGGACAGTCACTAACTATGGCTACACCTTC. Protein: CASTQFQGTVTNYGYTF.

This clonotype was seen ten or more times. Written as DNA, the CDR3 is TGTGCCAGCAGGGCACTAGATCAGAGTTACAATGAGCAGTTCTTC. The encoded protein is CASRALDQSYNEQFF. The rearrangement joins TRBV5-4 to TRBJ2-1, with D perhaps matching TRBD2 (5 bases). This CDR3 region has 15 residues. V dropped 5 bases and J dropped 4 bases, with 16 bases sitting between them. CDR1 SGHNT and CDR2 YYREEE come from the germline V gene (reference sequence). The full variable domain, with the rest looked up from reference TRBV5-4 and TRBJ2-1, is ETGVTQSPTHLIKTRGQQVTLRCSSQSGHNTVSWYQQALGQGPQFIFQYYREEENGRGNFPPRFSGLQFPNYSSELNVNALELDDSALYLCASRALDQSYNEQFFGPGTRLTVL.

This clonotype was found many times. The V gene is TRBV5-1, the J gene TRBJ2-1; TRBD1 matches at 10 bases. This CDR3 has 15 residues. Germline CDR1 is SGHRS and CDR2 is YFSETQ. The J segment lost 5 bases and the V segment lost 4 bases, leaving 6 bases of the junction unmatched. CDR3 residues: CASSSGQGVNNEQFF. The CDR3 DNA follows: TGCGCCAGCAGCAGCGGACAGGGGGTCAACAATGAGCAGTTCTTC.

V gene TRBV6-2 or TRBV6-3 combines with J gene TRBJ1-2; D is possibly TRBD1 (5 bases). This CDR3 contains 15 residues. Germline values: CDR1 MNHEY, CDR2 SVGEGT. V gave up 9 bases and J gave up 4 bases, with 21 bases separating them. CDR3 residues: CARTTPGKGVYGYTF. The CDR3 DNA sequence: TGTGCCAGAACCACGCCGGGAAAAGGGGTCTATGGCTACACCTTC.

Concerning this clonotype itself: The junction does not match germline at one end; this may be a read error. The chain carries TRBV7-6 and TRBJ2-7; D remains ambiguous. CDR3 length: 14 amino acids. Germline V gives CDR1 SGHVS, CDR2 FNYEAQ. The CDR3 loop is CPSSLDEVAYEQYF. CDR3 coding DNA: TGTCCCAGCAGCTTAGACGAAGTTGCCTACGAGCAGTACTTT. Full variable domain (outside the CDR3, taken from reference TRBV7-6 and TRBJ2-7): GAGVSQSPRYKVTKRGQDVALRCDPISGHVSLYWYRQALGQGPEFLTYFNYEAQQDKSGLPNDRFSAERPEGSISTLTIQRTEQRDSAMYRCPSSLDEVAYEQYFGPGTRLTVT.

The sample holds many counts of this clonotype. The genes are TRBV3-1 and TRBJ2-5; TRBD2 matches at 9 bases. The CDR3 is 16 amino acids. Germline CDR1 reads LGHDT; CDR2 reads YNNKEL (reference sequence). Unmatched junction bases numbered 9, after V lost 2 bases and J lost 5 bases. CDR3 coding DNA: TGTGCCAGCAGCCAATCTCTAGCGGGACGTAGGGAGACCCAGTACTTC. Translated, it gives CASSQSLAGRRETQYF.

Comments on this clonotype: This probably arose from a read error, given a far larger clone one base away. The chain carries TRBV6-1 and TRBJ2-1; a possible D gene is TRBD2 (5 bases). The CDR3 spans 15 residues. Germline CDR1 is MNHNS and CDR2 is SASEGT. Between the trimmed V and J ends, which lost 5 bases and 7 bases, there was a span of 18 bases. CDR3 DNA sequence: TGTGCCAGCAGTTACCAGCGGTGGGCCCAAAATGAGCAGTTCTTC. Translation: CASSYQRWAQNEQFF.

Worth noting for this clonotype: Germline is not matched at one junction end, which may reflect a read error. The chain uses TRBV30 and TRBJ1-5; 8 bases are shared with TRBD1. The length of the CDR3 is 14 residues. Germline CDR1 is GTSNPN and CDR2 is SVGIG (reference sequence). The CDR3 region is CAWSGGTGGQPQHF. CDR3 bases: TGTGCCTGGAGTGGAGGGACAGGAGGACAGCCCCAACATTTT.

As regards this clonotype: Given a far larger clone just one base away, this is likely a sequencing read error. The chain couples TRBV6-9 to TRBJ2-5, with D maybe TRBD1 (5 bases). V was trimmed by 3 bases and J by 2 bases, leaving 13 bases between them. Germline V gene lookup returns CDR1 MNHGY and CDR2 SVAAGI. There are 15 residues in the CDR3. This chain's CDR3 is CASSYPRGRQETQYF. In DNA form, the CDR3 reads TGTGCCAGCAGTTACCCTAGGGGCAGACAAGAGACCCAGTACTTC.

This clonotype was found many times. This rearrangement joins TRBV18 to TRBJ1-1; D is possibly TRBD1 (6 bases). The CDR3 spans 14 residues. Germline CDR1 reads KGHSH; CDR2 reads LQKENI. Between the trimmed V and J ends, which lost 3 bases and 1 base, there was a span of 9 bases. CDR3 DNA sequence: TGTGCCAGCTCACCCCAGACAGGGAACACTGAAGCTTTCTTT. As protein: CASSPQTGNTEAFF.

Concerning this clonotype itself: A read error may explain this, as a much larger clone is one base away. This chain links TRBV24-1 with TRBJ1-5; D unclear. CDR3 length: 13 amino acids. The germline V gene encodes CDR1 KGHDR and CDR2 SFDVKD. CDR3 sequence: CDTSGLGNQPQRF. The CDR3 DNA sequence: TGTGACACCAGCGGGCTGGGCAATCAGCCCCAGCGTTTT.